This TCR beta chain stems from a study of cytomegalovirus exposure and HLA in healthy donors. Study-level points and caveats: Later work found that TCR association rates differed between HLA loci; DRB1 had the most and HLA-C the fewest. Common viral pathogens seemed, in a later analysis, to connect with several of the most significant clusters.

This clone was observed a few times. Its specificity is unknown. The CDR3 length is 14 residues. Germline values: CDR1 SEHNR, CDR2 FQNEAQ (reference sequence). The V and J ends lost 4 bases and 9 bases, in that order; junction bases with no gene match: 9. Regarding donors, all were healthy bone marrow donors. The PCR employed 60 Vbeta primers together with 13 Jbeta primers. Authors' analysis steps: The authors later counted around 80 million unique TCR beta chains, approximately 10 million of them shared. Repertoires were generated with immunoSEQ multiplex PCR, while TCRdb's copy carries only in-frame clones and drops some. Clone size and V and J calls were adopted from that table, with D and trimming inferred from the DNA. Here the sample spans about 160,000 clones, roughly 80% being singletons.

The genes are TRBV7-9 and TRBJ1-2; 9 nucleotides match TRBD1. Sequences were obtained from PBMCs. The clonotype was recovered from a man aged 18 to 30 in good health and CMV-seronegative. DNA of the CDR3: TGTGCCAGCAGCTCGGGACAGGGCTCGTTAAGCTACACCTTC. Translated, it gives CASSSGQGSLSYTF.